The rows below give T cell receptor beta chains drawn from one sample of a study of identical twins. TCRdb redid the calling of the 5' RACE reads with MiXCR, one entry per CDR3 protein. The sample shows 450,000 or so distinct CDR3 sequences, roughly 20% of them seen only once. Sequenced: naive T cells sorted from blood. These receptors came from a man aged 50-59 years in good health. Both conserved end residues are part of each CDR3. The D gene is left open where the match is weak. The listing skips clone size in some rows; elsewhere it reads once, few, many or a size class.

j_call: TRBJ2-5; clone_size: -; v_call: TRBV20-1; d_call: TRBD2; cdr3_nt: TGCAGTGCCCGTGCTAGCGGGAGGATTTCAGAGACCCAGTACTTC; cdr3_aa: CSARASGRISETQYF
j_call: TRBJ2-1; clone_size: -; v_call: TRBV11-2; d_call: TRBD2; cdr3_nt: TGTGCCAGCAGCTTCGGGGGGGGGCCCGAGTTCTTC; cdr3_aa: CASSFGGGPEFF
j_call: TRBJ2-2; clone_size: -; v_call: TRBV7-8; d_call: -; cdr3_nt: TGTGCCAGCTTGGGAACGGAAAATACCGGGGAGCTGTTTTTT; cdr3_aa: CASLGTENTGELFF
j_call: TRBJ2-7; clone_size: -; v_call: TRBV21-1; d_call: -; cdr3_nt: TGTGCCAGCAGCCCCCGTAAGGGACCGATCATCTCCTCCGAGCAGTACTTC; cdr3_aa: CASSPRKGPIISSEQYF
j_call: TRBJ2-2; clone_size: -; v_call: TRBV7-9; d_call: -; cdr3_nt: TGTGCCAGCAGCTTACAGGGGCGCACCGGGGAGCTGTTTTTT; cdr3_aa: CASSLQGRTGELFF
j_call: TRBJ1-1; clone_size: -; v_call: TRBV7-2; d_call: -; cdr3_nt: TGTGCCAGCAGCCCGTCTACGGTCCCGAACACTGAAGCTTTCTTT; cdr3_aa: CASSPSTVPNTEAFF
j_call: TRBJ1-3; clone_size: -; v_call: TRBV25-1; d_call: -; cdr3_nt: TGTGCCAGCAGTGAGTCGCTCGGCAGGGGTAGGGGAGACTCTGGAAACACCATATATTTT; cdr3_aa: CASSESLGRGRGDSGNTIYF
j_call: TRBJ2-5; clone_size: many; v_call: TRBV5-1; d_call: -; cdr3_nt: TGCGCCAGCAGCCTAACAGCCGACGGGGCCCAGTACTTC; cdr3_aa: CASSLTADGAQYF
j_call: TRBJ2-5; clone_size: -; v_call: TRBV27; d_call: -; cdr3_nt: TGTGCCAGCAGAGGTCGCCGAGCGGCTCAACCTCGAGAGACCCAGTACTTC; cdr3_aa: CASRGRRAAQPRETQYF
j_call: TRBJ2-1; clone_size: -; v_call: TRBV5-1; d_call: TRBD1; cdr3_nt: TGCGCCAGCAGCTCTACAGGGGCCTCCTACAATGAGCAGTTCTTC; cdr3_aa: CASSSTGASYNEQFF
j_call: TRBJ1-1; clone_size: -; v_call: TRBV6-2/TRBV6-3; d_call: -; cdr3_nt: TGTGCCAGCAGTTTGGGATATTCTGAAGCTTTCTTT; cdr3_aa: CASSLGYSEAFF
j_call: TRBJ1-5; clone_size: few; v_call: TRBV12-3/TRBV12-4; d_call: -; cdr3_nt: TGTGCCAGCAGTTTCTTGGCGGATCAGCCCCAGCATTTT; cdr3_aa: CASSFLADQPQHF
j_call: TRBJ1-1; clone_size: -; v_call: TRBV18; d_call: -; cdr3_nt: TGTGCCAGCTCACCACTCCTGGACAGCCAAAACACTGAAGCTTTCTTT; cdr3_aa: CASSPLLDSQNTEAFF
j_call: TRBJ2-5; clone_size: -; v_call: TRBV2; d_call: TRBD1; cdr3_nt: TGTGCCAGCAGTCCAGGATTGGGACAGGTTGAGGAGACCCAGTACTTC; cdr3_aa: CASSPGLGQVEETQYF
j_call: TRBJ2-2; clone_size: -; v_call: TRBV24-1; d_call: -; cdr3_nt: TGTGCCACCAGTGATCCAACCTCTACCGGGGAGCTGTTTTTT; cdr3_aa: CATSDPTSTGELFF
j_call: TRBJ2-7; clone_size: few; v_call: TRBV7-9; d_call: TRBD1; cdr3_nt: TGTGCCAGCAGCCCCCTAGATGGGACAGAAGCCTACGAGCAGTACTTC; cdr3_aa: CASSPLDGTEAYEQYF
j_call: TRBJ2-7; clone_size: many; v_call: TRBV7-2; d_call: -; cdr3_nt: TGTGCCAGCAGCCCATACCGTGGTCTTGAGCAGTACTTC; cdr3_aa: CASSPYRGLEQYF
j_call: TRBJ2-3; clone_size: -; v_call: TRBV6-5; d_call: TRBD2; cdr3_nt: TGTGCCAGCAGTTTCAGACTAGCGGGGGGCGCAGATACGCAGTATTTT; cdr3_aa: CASSFRLAGGADTQYF
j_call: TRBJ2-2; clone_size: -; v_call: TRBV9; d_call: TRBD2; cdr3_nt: TGTGCCAGCAGCGCCCGACTAGCGGGAGGGCCCCCGAACACCGGGGAGCTGTTTTTT; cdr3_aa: CASSARLAGGPPNTGELFF
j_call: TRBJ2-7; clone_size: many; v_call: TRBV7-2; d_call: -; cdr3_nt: TGTGCCAGCAGCTTAGGGCGTAGGTACGAGCAGTACTTC; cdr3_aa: CASSLGRRYEQYF
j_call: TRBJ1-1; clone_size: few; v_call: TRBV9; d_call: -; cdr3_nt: TGTGCCAGCAGCGTAGGAGGTGGGCTCACTGAAGCTTTCTTT; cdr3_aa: CASSVGGGLTEAFF
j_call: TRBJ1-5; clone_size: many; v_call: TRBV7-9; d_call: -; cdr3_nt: TGTGCCAGCAGCCCCGGCGGGGCGAATCAGCCCCAGCATTTT; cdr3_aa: CASSPGGANQPQHF
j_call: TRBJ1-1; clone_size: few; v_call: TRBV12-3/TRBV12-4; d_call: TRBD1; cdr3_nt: TGTGCCAGCATCCAACGACCGGGACAGGGGGGAGCTTTCTTT; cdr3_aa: CASIQRPGQGGAFF
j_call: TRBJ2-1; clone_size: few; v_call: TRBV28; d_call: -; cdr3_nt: TGTGCCAGCAGAAGGGGTTACCACAATGAGCAGTTCTTC; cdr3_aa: CASRRGYHNEQFF
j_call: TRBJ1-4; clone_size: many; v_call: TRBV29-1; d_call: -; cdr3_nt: TGCAGCGTTGACCTTGTGCAGGGAAATGAAAAACTGTTTTTT; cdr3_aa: CSVDLVQGNEKLFF
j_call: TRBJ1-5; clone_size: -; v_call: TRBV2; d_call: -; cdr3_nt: TGTGCCAGCAGTGGTGGGGGTAGGAGACAGCCCCAGCATTTT; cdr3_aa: CASSGGGRRQPQHF
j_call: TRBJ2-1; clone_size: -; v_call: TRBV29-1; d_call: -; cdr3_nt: TGCAGCGTTGAAGGCCACCAAGAGCAGTTCTTC; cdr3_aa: CSVEGHQEQFF
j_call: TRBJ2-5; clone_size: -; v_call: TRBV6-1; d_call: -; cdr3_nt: TGTGCCAGCCGGACAGTGTCACAAGAGACCCAGTACTTC; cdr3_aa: CASRTVSQETQYF
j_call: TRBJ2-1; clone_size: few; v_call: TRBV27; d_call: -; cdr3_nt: TGTGCCAGCAGCCCAGTCTGGGAAGGGGGACCTTCGAGCTCCTACAATGAGCAGTTCTTC; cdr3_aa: CASSPVWEGGPSSSYNEQFF
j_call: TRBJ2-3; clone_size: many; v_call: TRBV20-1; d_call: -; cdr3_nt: TGCAGTGCCCTGGAGGGGGCGGGAGATACGCAGTATTTT; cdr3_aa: CSALEGAGDTQYF
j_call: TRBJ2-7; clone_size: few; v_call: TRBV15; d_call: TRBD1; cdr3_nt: TGTGCCACCAGCAGAAACAGGGGAACCTCCTACGAGCAGTACTTC; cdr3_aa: CATSRNRGTSYEQYF
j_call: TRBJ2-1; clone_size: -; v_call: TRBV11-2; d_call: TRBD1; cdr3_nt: TGTGCCAGCAGCTTAGGAGTGACAGGGGATGAGCAGTTCTTC; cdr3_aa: CASSLGVTGDEQFF
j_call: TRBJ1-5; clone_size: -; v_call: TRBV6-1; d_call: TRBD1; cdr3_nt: TGTGCCAGCAGTCCGAATACACAGGGGAATCAGCCCCAGCATTTT; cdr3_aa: CASSPNTQGNQPQHF
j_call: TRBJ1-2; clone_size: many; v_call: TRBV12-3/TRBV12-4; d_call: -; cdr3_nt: TGTGCCAGCAGAGAGAGGGTAAACTATGGCTACACCTTC; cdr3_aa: CASRERVNYGYTF
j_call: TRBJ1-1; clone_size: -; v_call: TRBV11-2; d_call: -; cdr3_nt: TGTGCCAGCAGGCCGGACGGGGCCGTGAGAGGCACTGAAGCTTTCTTT; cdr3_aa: CASRPDGAVRGTEAFF
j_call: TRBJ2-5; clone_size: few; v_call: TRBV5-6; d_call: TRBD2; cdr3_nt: TGTGCCAGCAGCCCGAGGACTAGCGGGGCCTCTAAGACCCAGTACTTC; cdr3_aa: CASSPRTSGASKTQYF
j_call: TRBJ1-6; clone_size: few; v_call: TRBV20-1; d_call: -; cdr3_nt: TGCAGTGCTAGAGATAGTACGAATTCACCCCTCCACTTT; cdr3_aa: CSARDSTNSPLHF
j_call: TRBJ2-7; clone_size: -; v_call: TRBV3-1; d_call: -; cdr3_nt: TGTGCCAGCAGCCAAGGTCCAGCGGGCAGGGGTTACGAGCAGTACTTC; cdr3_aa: CASSQGPAGRGYEQYF
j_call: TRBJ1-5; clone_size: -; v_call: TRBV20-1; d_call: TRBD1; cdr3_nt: TGCAGTGCTAGCGCAGGGGGCGCGGTACAGCCCCAGCATTTT; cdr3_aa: CSASAGGAVQPQHF